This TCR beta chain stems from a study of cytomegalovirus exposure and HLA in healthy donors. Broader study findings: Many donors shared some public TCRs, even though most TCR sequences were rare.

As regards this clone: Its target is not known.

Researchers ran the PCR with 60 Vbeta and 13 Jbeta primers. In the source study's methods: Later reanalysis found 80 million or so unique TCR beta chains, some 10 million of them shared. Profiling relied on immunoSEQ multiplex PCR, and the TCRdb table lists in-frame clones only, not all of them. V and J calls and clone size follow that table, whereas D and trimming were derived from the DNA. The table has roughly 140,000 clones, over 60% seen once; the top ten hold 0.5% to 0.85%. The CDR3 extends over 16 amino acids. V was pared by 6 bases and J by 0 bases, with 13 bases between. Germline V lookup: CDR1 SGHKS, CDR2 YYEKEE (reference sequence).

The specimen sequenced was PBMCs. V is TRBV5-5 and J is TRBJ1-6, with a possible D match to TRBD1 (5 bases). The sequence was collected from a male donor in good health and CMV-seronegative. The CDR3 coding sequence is TGTGCCAGCACCTCTGGGGGGAGCTCCTATAATTCACCCCTCCACTTT. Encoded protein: CASTSGGSSYNSPLHF. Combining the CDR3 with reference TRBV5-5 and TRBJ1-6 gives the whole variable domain DAGVTQSPTHLIKTRGQQVTLRCSPISGHKSVSWYQQVLGQGPQFIFQYYEKEERGRGNFPDRFSARQFPNYSSELNVNALLLGDSALYLCASTSGGSSYNSPLHFGNGTRLTVT.